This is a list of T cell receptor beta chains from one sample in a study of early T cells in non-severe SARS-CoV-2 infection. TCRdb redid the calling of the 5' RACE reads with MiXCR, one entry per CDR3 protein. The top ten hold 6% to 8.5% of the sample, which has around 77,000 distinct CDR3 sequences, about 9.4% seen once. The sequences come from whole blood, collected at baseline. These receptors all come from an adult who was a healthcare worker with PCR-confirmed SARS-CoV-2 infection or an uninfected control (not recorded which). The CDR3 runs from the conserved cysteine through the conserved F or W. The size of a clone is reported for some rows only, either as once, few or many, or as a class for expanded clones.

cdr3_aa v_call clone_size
CASSLGSSYSNTGELFF TRBV7-6 many
CSVRPSGYEQYF TRBV29-1 .
CASSPDIERYTGELFF TRBV5-6 few
CASSLQNQPQHF TRBV7-9 .
CSAATPAGGDEKLFF TRBV20-1 many
CASSLEGTGSYEQYF TRBV11-2 few
CASSPGTGGNNEQFF TRBV11-3 .
CASSWDRGPNTEAFF TRBV7-2 .
CSAKEASNYGYTF TRBV20-1 few
CASSPRQGGSGELFF TRBV5-8 .